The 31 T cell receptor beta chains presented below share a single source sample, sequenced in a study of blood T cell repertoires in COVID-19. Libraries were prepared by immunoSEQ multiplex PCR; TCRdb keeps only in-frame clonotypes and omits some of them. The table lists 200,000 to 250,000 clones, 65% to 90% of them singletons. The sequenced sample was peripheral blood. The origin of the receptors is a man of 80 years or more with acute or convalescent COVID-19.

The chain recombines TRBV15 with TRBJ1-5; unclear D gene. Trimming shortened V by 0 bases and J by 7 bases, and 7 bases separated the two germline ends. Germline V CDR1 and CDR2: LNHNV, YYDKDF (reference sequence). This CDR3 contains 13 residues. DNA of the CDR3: TGTGCCACCAGCAGAGAACTGGTCCAGCCCCAGCATTTT. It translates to CATSRELVQPQHF.

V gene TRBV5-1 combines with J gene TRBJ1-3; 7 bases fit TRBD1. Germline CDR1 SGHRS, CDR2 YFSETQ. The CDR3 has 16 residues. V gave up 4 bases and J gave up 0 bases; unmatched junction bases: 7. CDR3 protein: CASSPGQLSSGNTIYF. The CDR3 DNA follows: TGCGCCAGCAGCCCGGGACAGCTAAGCTCTGGAAACACCATATATTTT.

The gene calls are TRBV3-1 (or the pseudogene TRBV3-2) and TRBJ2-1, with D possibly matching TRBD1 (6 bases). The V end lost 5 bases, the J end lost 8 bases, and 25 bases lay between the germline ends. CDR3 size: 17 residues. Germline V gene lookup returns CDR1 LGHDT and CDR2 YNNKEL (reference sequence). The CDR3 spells CASSERTLGTKGYEQFF. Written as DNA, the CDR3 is TGTGCCAGCAGCGAAAGGACCCTCGGGACAAAGGGCTATGAGCAGTTCTTC.

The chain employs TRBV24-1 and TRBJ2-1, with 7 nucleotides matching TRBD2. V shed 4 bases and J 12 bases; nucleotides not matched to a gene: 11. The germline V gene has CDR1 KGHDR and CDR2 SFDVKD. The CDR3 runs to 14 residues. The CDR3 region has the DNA TGTGCCACCAGTGACCCAAACCAGCGGGGAGCGCAGTTCTTC. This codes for CATSDPNQRGAQFF.

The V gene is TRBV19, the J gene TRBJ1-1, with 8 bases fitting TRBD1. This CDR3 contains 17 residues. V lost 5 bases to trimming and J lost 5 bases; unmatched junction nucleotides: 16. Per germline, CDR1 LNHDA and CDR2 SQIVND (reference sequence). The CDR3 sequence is CASSPTGQVNLGTEAFF. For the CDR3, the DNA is TGTGCCAGTAGTCCCACGGGACAGGTAAACCTGGGGACTGAAGCTTTCTTT.

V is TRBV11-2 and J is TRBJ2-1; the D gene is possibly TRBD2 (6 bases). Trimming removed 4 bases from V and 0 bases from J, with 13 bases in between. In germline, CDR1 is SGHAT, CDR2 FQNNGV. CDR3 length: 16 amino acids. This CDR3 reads CASSSSAGTSYNEQFF. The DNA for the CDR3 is TGTGCCAGCAGCTCCTCGGCGGGGACCTCCTACAATGAGCAGTTCTTC.

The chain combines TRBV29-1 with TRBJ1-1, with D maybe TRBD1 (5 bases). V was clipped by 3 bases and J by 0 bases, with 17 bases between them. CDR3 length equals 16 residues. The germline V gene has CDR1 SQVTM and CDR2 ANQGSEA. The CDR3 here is CSVELVGGGMNTEAFF. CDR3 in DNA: TGCAGCGTTGAGCTTGTCGGGGGGGGAATGAACACTGAAGCTTTCTTT.

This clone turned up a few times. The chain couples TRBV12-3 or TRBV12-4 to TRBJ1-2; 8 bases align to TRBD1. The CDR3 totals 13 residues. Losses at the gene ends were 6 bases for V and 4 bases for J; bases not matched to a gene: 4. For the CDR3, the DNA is TGTGCCAGCAGGCCGCAGGGGGCCTATGGCTACACCTTC. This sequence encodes CASRPQGAYGYTF.

The CDR3 sequence: CASSPDRTYNSPLHF. CDR3 sequence (DNA): TGTGCCAGCTCGCCCGACAGGACCTATAATTCACCCCTCCACTTT. V usage is TRBV18 and J usage is TRBJ1-6; the D gene is possibly TRBD1 (6 bases). V lost 6 bases and J 2 bases, leaving 11 bases between the germline ends. CDR3 length: 15 residues. Per the germline V gene, CDR1 is KGHSH and CDR2 is LQKENI.

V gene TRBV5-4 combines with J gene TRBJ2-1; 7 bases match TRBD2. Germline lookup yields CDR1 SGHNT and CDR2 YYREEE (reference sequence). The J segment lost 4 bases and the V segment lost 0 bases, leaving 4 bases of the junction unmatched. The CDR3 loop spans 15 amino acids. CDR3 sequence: CASSLALAEYNEQFF. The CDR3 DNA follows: TGTGCCAGCAGCTTGGCGCTAGCGGAGTACAATGAGCAGTTCTTC.

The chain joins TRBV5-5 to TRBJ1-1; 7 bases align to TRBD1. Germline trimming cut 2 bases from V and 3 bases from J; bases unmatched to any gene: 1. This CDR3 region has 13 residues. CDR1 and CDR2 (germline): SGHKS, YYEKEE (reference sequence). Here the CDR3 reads CASSFTGDTEAFF. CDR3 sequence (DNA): TGTGCCAGCAGCTTTACAGGGGACACTGAAGCTTTCTTT. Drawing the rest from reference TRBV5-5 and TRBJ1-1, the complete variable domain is DAGVTQSPTHLIKTRGQQVTLRCSPISGHKSVSWYQQVLGQGPQFIFQYYEKEERGRGNFPDRFSARQFPNYSSELNVNALLLGDSALYLCASSFTGDTEAFFGQGTRLTVV.

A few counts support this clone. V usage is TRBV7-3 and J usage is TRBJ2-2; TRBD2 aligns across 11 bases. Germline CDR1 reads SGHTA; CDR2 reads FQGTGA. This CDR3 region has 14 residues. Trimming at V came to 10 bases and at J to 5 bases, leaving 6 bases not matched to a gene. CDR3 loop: CATKLAGVTGELFF. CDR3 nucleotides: TGTGCCACAAAACTAGCGGGAGTAACCGGGGAGCTGTTTTTT.

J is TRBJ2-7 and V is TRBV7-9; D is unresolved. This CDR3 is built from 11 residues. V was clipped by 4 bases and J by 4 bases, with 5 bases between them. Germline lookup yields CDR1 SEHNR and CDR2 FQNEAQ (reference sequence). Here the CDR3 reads CASSSTYEQYV. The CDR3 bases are TGTGCCAGCAGCTCGACATACGAGCAGTACGTC.

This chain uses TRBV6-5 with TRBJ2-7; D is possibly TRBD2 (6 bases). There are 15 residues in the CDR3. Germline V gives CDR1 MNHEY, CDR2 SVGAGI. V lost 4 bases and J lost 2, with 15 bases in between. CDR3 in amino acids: CASSSRGTVPYEQYF. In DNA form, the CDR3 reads TGTGCCAGCAGTTCTCGCGGGACTGTGCCCTACGAGCAGTACTTC.

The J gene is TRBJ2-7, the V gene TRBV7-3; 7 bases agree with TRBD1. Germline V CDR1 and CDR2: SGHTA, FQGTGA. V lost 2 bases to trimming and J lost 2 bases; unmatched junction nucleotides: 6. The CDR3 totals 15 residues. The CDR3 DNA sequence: TGTGCCAGCAGCTTAGGAACTGGGACAGCCTACGAGCAGTACTTC. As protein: CASSLGTGTAYEQYF.

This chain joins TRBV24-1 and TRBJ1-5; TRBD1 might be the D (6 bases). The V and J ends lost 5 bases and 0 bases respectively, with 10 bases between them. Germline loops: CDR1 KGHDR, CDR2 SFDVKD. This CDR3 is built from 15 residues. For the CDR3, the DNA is TGTGCCACCAGTGCAGGGGCTGGTAGCAATCAGCCCCAGCATTTT. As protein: CATSAGAGSNQPQHF.

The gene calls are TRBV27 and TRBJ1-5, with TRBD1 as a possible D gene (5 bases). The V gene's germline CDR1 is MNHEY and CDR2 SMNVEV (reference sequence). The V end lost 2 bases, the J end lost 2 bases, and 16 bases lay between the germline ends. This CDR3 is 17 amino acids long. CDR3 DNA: TGTGCCAGCAGTTTAGGGGCAGGGTCTGAGGGCAATCAGCCCCAGCATTTT. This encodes CASSLGAGSEGNQPQHF.

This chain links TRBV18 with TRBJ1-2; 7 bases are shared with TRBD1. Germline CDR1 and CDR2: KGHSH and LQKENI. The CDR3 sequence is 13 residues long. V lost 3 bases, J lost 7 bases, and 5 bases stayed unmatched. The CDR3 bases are TGTGCCAGCTCACCGGTTAGGGACAGTGGCTACACCTTC. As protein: CASSPVRDSGYTF.

In DNA form, the CDR3 reads TGTGCCAGCAGTTTTGGTGGGCAGACGCAGTATTTT. The encoded protein is CASSFGGQTQYF. This rearrangement joins TRBV12-3 or TRBV12-4 to TRBJ2-3, with no clear D. The CDR3 has 12 amino acids. With 3 bases removed from V and 9 bases from J, the gap between germline ends came to 10 bases.

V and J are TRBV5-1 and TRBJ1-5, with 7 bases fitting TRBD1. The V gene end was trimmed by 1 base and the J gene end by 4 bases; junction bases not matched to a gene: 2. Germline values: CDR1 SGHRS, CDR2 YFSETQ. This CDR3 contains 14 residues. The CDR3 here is CASSLTGANQPQHF. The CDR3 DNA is TGCGCCAGCAGCTTGACAGGGGCAAATCAGCCCCAGCATTTT.

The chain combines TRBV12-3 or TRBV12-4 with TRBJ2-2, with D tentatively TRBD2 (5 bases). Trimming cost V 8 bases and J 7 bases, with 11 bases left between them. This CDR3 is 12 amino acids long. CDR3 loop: CASCSSYGELFF. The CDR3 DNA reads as TGTGCCAGCTGCTCTAGCTACGGGGAGCTGTTTTTT.

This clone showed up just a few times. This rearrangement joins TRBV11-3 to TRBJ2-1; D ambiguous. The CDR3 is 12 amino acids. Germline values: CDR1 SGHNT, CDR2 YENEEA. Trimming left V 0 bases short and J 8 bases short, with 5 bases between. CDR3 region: CASSLDPHEQFF. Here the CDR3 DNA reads TGTGCCAGCAGCTTAGATCCTCATGAGCAGTTCTTC.

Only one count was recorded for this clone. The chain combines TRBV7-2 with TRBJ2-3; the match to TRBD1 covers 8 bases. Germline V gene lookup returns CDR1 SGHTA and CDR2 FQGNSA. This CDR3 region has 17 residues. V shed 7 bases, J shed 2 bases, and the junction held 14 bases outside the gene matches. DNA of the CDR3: TGTGCCAGCACCAGCCATCCGACAGGGGCGATCACAGATACGCAGTATTTT. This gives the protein CASTSHPTGAITDTQYF.

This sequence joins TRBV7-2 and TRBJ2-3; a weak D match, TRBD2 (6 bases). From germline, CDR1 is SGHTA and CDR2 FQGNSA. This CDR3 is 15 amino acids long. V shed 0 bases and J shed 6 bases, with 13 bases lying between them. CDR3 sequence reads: CASSLALASADTQYF. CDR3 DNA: TGTGCCAGCAGCTTAGCTCTGGCTAGCGCTGATACGCAGTATTTT.

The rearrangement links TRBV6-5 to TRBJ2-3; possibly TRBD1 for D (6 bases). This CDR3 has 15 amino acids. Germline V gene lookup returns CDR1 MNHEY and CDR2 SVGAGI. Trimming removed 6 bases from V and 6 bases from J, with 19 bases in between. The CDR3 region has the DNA TGTGCCAGCAGGGCAGGGGCGTCTGAGTGGGATACGCAGTATTTT. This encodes CASRAGASEWDTQYF.

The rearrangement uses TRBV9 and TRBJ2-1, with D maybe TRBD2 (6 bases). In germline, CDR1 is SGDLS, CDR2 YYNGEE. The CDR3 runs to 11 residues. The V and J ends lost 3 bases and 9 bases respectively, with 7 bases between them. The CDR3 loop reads CASSAGGEQFF. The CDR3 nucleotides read TGTGCCAGCAGCGCCGGGGGTGAGCAGTTCTTC.

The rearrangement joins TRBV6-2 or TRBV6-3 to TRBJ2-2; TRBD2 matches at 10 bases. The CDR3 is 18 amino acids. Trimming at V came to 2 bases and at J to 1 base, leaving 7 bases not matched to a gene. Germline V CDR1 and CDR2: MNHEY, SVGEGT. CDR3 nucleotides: TGTGCCAGCAGTTACGGTCTAGCGGGAGCCCTGAACACCGGGGAGCTGTTTTTT. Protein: CASSYGLAGALNTGELFF.

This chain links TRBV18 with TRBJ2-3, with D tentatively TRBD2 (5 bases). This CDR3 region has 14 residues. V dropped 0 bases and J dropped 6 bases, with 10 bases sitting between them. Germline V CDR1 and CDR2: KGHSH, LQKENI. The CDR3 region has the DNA TGTGCCAGCTCACCACCCGCCGGGATGGATACGCAGTATTTT. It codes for CASSPPAGMDTQYF.

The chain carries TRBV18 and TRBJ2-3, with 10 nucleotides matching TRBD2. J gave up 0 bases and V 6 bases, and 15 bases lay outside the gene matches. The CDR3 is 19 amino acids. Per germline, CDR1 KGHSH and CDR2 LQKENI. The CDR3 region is CASSPTSGTVFGSTDTQYF. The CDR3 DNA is TGTGCCAGCTCGCCAACTAGCGGGACGGTATTTGGGAGCACAGATACGCAGTATTTT.

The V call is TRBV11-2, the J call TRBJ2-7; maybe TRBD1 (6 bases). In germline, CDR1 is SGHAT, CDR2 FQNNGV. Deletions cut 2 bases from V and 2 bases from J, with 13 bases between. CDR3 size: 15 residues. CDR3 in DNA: TGTGCCAGCAGCTTAAATCAGGGGACCCCCTACGAGCAGTACTTC. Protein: CASSLNQGTPYEQYF. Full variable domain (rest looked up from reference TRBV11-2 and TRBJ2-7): EAGVAQSPRYKIIEKRQSVAFWCNPISGHATLYWYQQILGQGPKLLIQFQNNGVVDDSQLPKDRFSAERLKGVDSTLKIQPAKLEDSAVYLCASSLNQGTPYEQYFGPGTRLTVT.

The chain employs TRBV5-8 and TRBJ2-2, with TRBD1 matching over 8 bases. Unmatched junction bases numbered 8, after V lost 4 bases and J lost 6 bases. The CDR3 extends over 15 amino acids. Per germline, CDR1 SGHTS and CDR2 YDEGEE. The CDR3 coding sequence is TGTGCCAGCAGCCCGGACAGGGTGGGTCCCGGGGAGCTGTTTTTT. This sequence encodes CASSPDRVGPGELFF.